The source of this T cell receptor beta chain is a study of T cells in Graves' hyperthyroidism and ophthalmopathy. In the study overall: Peripheral blood was drawn at first diagnosis, prior to all treatment. Overall study findings and caveats: Ophthalmopathy prediction by the model preceded onset by a median about 6.5 months. From stable hyperthyroidism, ophthalmopathy was set apart by a 13 V-J model.

This CDR3 region has 12 residues. Germline CDR1 is DFQATT and CDR2 is SNEGSKA (reference sequence). Trimming removed 6 bases from V and 10 bases from J; junction bases left unmatched: 9. What was amplified from RNA transcripts were TCR beta CDR3 regions. HTBI primers drove first-round RT-PCR of the TCR CDR3. TCRdb processed the multiplex PCR reads anew with MiXCR; each CDR3 protein has one entry. Seen here are 250,000 or so distinct CDR3 sequences, around 15% observed once, and the top ten hold over 30%. This clonotype was counted at least ten times. Its specificity is not known. Sample collection date corresponds to first hyperthyroidism diagnosis, prior to any ophthalmopathy symptoms.

The sequenced sample was blood. V and J are TRBV20-1 and TRBJ2-1; 7 bases match TRBD1. The sequence was obtained from a woman in her forties or fifties with Graves' hyperthyroidism that later progressed to Graves' ophthalmopathy. Written as DNA, the CDR3 is TGCAGTGCCCCCCAGGGGGTCGGGGAGCAGTTCTTC. Translating it yields CSAPQGVGEQFF.